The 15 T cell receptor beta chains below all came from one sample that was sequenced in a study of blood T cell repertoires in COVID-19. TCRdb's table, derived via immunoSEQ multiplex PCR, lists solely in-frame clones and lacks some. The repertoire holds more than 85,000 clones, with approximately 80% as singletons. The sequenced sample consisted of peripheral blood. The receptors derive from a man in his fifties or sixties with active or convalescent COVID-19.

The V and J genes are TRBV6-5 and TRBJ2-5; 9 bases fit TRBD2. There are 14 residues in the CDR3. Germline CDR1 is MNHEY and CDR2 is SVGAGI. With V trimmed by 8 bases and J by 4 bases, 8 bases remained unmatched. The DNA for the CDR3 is TGTGCCAGCCCTGCGGGAGGGCCGGGAGAGACCCAGTACTTC. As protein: CASPAGGPGETQYF.

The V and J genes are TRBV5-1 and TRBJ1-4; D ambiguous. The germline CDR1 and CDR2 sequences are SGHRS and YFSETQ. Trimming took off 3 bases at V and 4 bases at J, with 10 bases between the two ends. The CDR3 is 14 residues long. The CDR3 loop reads CASSSSGLNEKLFF. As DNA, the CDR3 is TGCGCCAGCAGCTCCTCAGGCCTTAATGAAAAACTGTTTTTT. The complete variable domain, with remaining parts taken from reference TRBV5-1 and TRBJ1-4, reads KAGVTQTPRYLIKTRGQQVTLSCSPISGHRSVSWYQQTPGQGLQFLFEYFSETQRNKGNFPGRFSGRQFSNSRSEMNVSTLELGDSALYLCASSSSGLNEKLFFGSGTQLSVL.

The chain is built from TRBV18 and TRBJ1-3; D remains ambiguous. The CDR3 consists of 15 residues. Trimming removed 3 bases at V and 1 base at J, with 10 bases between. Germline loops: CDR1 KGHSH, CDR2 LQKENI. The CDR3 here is CASSPGSGSGNTIYF. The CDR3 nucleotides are TGTGCCAGCTCACCGGGATCGGGATCTGGAAACACCATATATTTT.

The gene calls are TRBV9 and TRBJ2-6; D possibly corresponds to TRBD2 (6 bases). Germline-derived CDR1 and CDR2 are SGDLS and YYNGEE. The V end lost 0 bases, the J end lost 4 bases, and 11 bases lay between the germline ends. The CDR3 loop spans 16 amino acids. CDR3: CASSVEGAGGANVLTF. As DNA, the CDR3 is TGTGCCAGCAGCGTAGAAGGGGCGGGAGGGGCCAACGTCCTGACTTTC.

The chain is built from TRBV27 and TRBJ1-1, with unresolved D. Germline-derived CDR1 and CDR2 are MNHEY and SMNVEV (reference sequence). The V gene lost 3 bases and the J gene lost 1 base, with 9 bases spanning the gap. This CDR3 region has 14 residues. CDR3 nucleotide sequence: TGTGCCAGCAGTTTTCGCGGGCCGAACACTGAAGCTTTCTTT. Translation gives CASSFRGPNTEAFF.

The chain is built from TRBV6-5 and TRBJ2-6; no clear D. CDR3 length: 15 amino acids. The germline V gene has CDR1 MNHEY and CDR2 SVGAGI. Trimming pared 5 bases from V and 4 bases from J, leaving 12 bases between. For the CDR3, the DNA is TGTGCCAGCAGTCCTAGGAGTTCGGGGGCCAACGTCCTGACTTTC. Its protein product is CASSPRSSGANVLTF.

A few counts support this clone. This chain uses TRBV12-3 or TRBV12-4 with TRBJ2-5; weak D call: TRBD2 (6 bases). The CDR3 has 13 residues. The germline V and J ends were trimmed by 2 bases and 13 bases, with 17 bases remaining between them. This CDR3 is CASSLPPAGPSYF. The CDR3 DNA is TGTGCCAGCAGTTTACCTCCGGCGGGACCCTCGTACTTC.

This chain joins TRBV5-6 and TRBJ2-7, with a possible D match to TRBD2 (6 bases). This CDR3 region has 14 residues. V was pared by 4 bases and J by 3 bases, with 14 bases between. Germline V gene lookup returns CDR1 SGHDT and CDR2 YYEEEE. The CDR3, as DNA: TGTGCCAGCAGCCTCGTCTCGGGAGACTACGAGCAGTACGTC. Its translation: CASSLVSGDYEQYV.

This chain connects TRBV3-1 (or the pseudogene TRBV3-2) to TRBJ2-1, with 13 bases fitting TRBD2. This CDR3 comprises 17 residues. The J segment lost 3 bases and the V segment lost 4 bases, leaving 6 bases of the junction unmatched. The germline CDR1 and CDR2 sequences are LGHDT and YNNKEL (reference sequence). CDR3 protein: CASSPRTSGRLYNEQFF. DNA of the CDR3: TGTGCCAGCAGCCCTAGGACTAGCGGGAGACTCTACAATGAGCAGTTCTTC.

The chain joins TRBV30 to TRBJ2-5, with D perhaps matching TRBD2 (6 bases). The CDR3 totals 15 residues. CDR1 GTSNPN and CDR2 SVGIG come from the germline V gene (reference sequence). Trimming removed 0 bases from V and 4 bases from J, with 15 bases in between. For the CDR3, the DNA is TGTGCCTGGAGTGTACGCCCCCAGGGAGGAGAGACCCAGTACTTC. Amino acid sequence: CAWSVRPQGGETQYF.

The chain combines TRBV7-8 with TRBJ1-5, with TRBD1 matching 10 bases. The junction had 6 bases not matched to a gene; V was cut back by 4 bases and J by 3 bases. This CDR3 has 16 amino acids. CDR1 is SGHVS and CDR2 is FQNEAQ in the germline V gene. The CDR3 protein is CASSSGDRGVNQPQHF. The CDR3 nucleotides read TGTGCCAGCAGCTCAGGGGACAGGGGAGTCAATCAGCCCCAGCATTTT.

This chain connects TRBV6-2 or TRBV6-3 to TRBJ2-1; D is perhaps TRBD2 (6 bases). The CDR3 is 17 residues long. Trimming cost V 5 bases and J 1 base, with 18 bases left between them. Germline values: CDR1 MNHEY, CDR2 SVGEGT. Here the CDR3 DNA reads TGTGCCAGCAGTCAAGGGGTGAGGGGACTTTCCTACAATGAGCAGTTCTTC. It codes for CASSQGVRGLSYNEQFF.

CDR3 in DNA: TGCGCCAGCAGTTCTCAGGGGGACACTGAAGCTTTCTTT. It yields the protein CASSSQGDTEAFF. The chain couples TRBV5-1 to TRBJ1-1; TRBD1 aligns across 7 bases. Losses at the gene ends were 5 bases for V and 3 bases for J; bases not matched to a gene: 4. Germline assignment: CDR1 SGHRS and CDR2 YFSETQ. This CDR3 spans 13 amino acids. The full variable domain, its missing parts supplied by reference TRBV5-1 and TRBJ1-1, is KAGVTQTPRYLIKTRGQQVTLSCSPISGHRSVSWYQQTPGQGLQFLFEYFSETQRNKGNFPGRFSGRQFSNSRSEMNVSTLELGDSALYLCASSSQGDTEAFFGQGTRLTVV.

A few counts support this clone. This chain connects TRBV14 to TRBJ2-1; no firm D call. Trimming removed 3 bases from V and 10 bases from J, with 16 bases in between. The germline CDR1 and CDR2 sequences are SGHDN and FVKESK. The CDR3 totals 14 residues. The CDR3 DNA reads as TGTGCCAGCAGCCACCTAGGTGTTGATGGGGAGCAGTTCTTC. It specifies CASSHLGVDGEQFF.

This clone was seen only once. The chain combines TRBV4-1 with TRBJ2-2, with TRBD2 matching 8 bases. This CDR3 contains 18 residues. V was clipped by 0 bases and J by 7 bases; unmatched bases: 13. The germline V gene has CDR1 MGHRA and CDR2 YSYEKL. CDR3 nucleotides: TGCGCCAGCAGCCAAGATCCAGGAGTAGCGGGATTCGGCGGGGAGCTGTTTTTT. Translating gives CASSQDPGVAGFGGELFF.